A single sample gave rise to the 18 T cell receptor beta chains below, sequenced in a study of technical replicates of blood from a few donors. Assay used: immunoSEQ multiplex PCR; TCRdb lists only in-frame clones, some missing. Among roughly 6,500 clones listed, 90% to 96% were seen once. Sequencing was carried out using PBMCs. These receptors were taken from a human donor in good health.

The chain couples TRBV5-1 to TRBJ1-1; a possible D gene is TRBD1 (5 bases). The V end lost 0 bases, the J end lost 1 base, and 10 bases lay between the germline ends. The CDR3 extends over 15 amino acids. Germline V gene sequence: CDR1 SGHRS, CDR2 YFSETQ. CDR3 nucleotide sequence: TGCGCCAGCAGCTTGGTCCCCGGGGGGAACACTGAAGCTTTCTTT. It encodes CASSLVPGGNTEAFF.

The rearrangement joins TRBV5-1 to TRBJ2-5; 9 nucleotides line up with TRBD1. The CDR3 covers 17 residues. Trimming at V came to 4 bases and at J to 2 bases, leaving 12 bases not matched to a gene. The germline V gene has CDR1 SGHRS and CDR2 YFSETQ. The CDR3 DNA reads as TGCGCCAGCAGCCCGGGTGGGGACAGGGCAGTTCAAGAGACCCAGTACTTC. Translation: CASSPGGDRAVQETQYF.

In nucleotides, the CDR3 is TGTGCCAGCAGTGCGCAGCCGGGACAAAACACCGGGGAGCTGTTTTTT. It yields the protein CASSAQPGQNTGELFF. The chain recombines TRBV6-1 with TRBJ2-2, with a possible D match to TRBD1 (6 bases). This CDR3 has 16 residues. Germline V gene sequence: CDR1 MNHNS, CDR2 SASEGT. V lost 4 bases and J 2 bases, leaving 14 bases between the germline ends.

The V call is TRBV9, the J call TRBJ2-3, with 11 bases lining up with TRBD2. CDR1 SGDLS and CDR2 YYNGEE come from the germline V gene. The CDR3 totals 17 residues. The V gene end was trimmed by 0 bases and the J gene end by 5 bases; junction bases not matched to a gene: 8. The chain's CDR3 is CASSVEGLAEVGDTQYF. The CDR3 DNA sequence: TGTGCCAGCAGCGTAGAGGGACTAGCGGAGGTGGGAGATACGCAGTATTTT.

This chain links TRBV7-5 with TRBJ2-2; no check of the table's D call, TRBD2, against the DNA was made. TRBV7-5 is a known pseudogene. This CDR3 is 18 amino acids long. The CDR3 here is CVRSRQGLAENNTGELFF. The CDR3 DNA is TGTGTCAGAAGCCGACAGGGACTAGCGGAAAACAACACCGGGGAGCTGTTTTTT.

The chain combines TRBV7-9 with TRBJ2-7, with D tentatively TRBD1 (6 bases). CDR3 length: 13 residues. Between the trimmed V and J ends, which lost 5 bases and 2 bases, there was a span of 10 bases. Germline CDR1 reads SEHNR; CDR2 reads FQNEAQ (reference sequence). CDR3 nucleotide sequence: TGTGCCAGCAGCACCCGACAGGCCTACGAGCAGTACTTC. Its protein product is CASSTRQAYEQYF.

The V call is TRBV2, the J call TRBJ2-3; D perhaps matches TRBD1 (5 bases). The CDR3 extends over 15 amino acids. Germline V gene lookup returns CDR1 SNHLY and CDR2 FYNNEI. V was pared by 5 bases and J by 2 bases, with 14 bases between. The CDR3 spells CASSPWRQFTDTQYF. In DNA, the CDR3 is TGTGCCAGCAGTCCCTGGAGACAGTTCACAGATACGCAGTATTTT.

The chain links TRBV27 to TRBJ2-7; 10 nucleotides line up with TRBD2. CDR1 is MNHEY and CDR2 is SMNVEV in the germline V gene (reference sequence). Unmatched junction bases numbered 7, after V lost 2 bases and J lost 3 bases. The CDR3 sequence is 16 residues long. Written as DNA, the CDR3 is TGTGCCAGCAGTTTACTAGCGGGAGATACCTACTACGAGCAGTACTTC. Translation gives CASSLLAGDTYYEQYF.

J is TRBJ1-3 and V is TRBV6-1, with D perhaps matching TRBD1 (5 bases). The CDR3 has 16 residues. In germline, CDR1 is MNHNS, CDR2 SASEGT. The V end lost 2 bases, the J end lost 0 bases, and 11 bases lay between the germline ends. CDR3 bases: TGTGCCAGCAGTGAACTACAGGCGGTCTCTGGAAACACCATATATTTT. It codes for CASSELQAVSGNTIYF.

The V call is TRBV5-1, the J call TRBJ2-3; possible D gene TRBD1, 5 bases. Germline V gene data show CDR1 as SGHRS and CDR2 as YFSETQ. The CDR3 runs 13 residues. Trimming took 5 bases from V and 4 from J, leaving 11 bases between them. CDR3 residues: CASSTGRPDTQYF. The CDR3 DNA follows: TGCGCCAGCAGTACAGGACGCCCAGATACGCAGTATTTT.

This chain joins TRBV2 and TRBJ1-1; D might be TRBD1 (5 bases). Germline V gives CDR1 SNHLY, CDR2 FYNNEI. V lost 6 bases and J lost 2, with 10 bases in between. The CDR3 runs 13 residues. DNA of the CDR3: TGTGCCAGCAGCGTAGACAGCAACACTGAAGCTTTCTTT. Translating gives CASSVDSNTEAFF.

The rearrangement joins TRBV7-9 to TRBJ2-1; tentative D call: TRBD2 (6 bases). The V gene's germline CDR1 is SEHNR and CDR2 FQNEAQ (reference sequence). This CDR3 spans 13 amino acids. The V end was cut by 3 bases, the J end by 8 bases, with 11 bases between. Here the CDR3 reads CASSLGLNDEQFF. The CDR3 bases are TGTGCCAGCAGCTTGGGACTGAATGATGAGCAGTTCTTC.

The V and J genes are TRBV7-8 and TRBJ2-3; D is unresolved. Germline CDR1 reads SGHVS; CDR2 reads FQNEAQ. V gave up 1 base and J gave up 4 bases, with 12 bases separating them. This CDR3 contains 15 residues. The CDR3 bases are TGTGCCAGCAGCTTAGGAGGATTCGCCGCAGATACGCAGTATTTT. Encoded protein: CASSLGGFAADTQYF.

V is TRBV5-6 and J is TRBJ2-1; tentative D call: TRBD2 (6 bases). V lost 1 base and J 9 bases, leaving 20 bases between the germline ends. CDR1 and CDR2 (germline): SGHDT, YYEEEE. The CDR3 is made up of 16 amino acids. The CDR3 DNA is TGTGCCAGCAGCTTGAAAAGACTAGTGGAGACAATTGAGCAGTTCTTC. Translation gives CASSLKRLVETIEQFF.

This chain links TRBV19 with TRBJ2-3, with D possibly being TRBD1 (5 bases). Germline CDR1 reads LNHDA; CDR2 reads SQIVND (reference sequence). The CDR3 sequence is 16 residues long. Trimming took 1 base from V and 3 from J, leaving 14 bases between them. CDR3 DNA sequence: TGTGCCAGTAGTATAGTAGAAGGCAGGGTAACAGATACGCAGTATTTT. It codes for CASSIVEGRVTDTQYF.

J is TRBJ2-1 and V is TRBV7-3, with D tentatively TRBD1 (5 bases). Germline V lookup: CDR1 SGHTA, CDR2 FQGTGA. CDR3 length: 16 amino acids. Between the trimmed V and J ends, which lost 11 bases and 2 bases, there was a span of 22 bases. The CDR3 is CALGAHEVTPYNEQFF. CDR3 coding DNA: TGTGCCCTTGGGGCACACGAGGTAACCCCCTACAATGAGCAGTTCTTC.

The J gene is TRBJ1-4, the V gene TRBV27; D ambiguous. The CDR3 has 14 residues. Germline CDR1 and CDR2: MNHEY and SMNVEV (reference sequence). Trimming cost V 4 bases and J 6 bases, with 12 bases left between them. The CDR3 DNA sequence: TGTGCCAGCAGTTGGCGGGTGATGGATGAAAAACTGTTTTTT. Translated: CASSWRVMDEKLFF.

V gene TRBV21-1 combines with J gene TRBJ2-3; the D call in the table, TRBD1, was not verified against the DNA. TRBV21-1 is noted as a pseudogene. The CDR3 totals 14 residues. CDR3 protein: CASSDRGCTDTQYF. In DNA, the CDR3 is TGTGCCAGCAGCGACAGGGGGTGCACAGATACGCAGTATTTT.